This TCR beta chain was sequenced in a study of T cells in Graves' hyperthyroidism and ophthalmopathy. Study summary: The initial diagnosis was the point when peripheral blood was collected, ahead of any treatment. Whole-study results and caveats: Separation of ophthalmopathy from stable hyperthyroidism was achieved by a 13 V-J model. Blood also held most thyroid clonotypes expanded beyond 0.001.

V shed 6 bases and J 0 bases; nucleotides not matched to a gene: 4. The CDR3 totals 15 residues. RNA transcripts were the template for amplifying TCR beta CDR3 regions. Using the HTBI primer set, a first-round RT-PCR was run on the TCR CDR3. Each CDR3 protein gets one entry after TCRdb re-called the multiplex PCR reads with MiXCR. Of some 300,000 distinct CDR3 sequences in the sample, roughly 19% are singletons; the top ten hold under 40%. This clonotype was detected ten times or more. The antigen is not known. This receptor was taken from a man between 50 and 59 years old with Graves' ophthalmopathy. V and J are TRBV12-3 or TRBV12-4 and TRBJ2-1; 8 bases match TRBD1. Material: blood. CDR3: CASRATGGSYNEQFF. The CDR3 DNA is TGTGCCAGCAGGGCCACAGGGGGCTCCTACAATGAGCAGTTCTTC.